Shown below are 26 T cell receptor beta chains from a single sample sequenced in a study of cytomegalovirus exposure and HLA in healthy donors. 60 Vbeta and 13 Jbeta primers were used in PCR. Profiling relied on immunoSEQ multiplex PCR, and the TCRdb table lists in-frame clones only, not all of them. Among 150,000 to 250,000 clones listed, roughly 72% were seen once. Sequenced input: PBMCs. These receptor sequences come from a man aged 25 to 40 in good health and CMV-seronegative.

The genes are TRBV7-9 and TRBJ2-7; 13 bases align to TRBD2. The CDR3 sequence is 13 residues long. The V and J ends lost 5 bases and 11 bases, in that order; junction bases with no gene match: 6. The V gene's germline CDR1 is SEHNR and CDR2 FQNEAQ (reference sequence). The CDR3 DNA is TGTGCCAGCAGCAAAGGGACTAGCGGGAAGGAGTACTTC. Translation gives CASSKGTSGKEYF.

The rearrangement joins TRBV29-1 to TRBJ2-3; 7 bases map to TRBD1. Germline V CDR1 and CDR2: SQVTM, ANQGSEA. CDR3 length: 17 amino acids. Trimming cost V 6 bases and J 0 bases; bases outside gene matches: 15. The CDR3 is CSVPTGVLSFSTDTQYF. In DNA, the CDR3 is TGCAGCGTACCCACAGGGGTCCTATCCTTCAGCACAGATACGCAGTATTTT.

This chain links TRBV7-6 with TRBJ1-4, with a possible D match to TRBD1 (5 bases). This CDR3 spans 14 amino acids. The germline CDR1 and CDR2 sequences are SGHVS and FNYEAQ. V was pared by 1 base and J by 10 bases, with 13 bases between. The CDR3: CASSLEGRRRKLFF. CDR3 coding DNA: TGTGCCAGCAGCTTAGAGGGGAGGCGCAGAAAACTGTTTTTT.

The chain links TRBV6-1 to TRBJ1-5; 7 bases align to TRBD1. The CDR3 runs 15 residues. V gave up 4 bases and J gave up 5 bases; unmatched junction bases: 8. The V gene's germline CDR1 is MNHNS and CDR2 SASEGT. The CDR3 DNA reads as TGTGCCAGCAGTGGCGGCGACAGGGACGATCAGCCCCAGCATTTT. Translating gives CASSGGDRDDQPQHF.

The chain carries TRBV5-1 and TRBJ2-5, with D possibly matching TRBD2 (5 bases). Germline V gives CDR1 SGHRS, CDR2 YFSETQ. The V gene lost 0 bases and the J gene lost 5 bases, with 14 bases spanning the gap. This CDR3 comprises 15 residues. The CDR3 spells CASSLADFTGETQYF. The CDR3 DNA reads TGCGCCAGCAGCTTGGCGGACTTTACCGGGGAGACCCAGTACTTC.

This CDR3 reads CASKRDRGVNEKLFF. The CDR3 DNA reads as TGTGCCAGCAAGAGGGATCGGGGAGTTAATGAAAAACTGTTTTTT. The chain uses TRBV2 and TRBJ1-4; D unclear. V dropped 7 bases and J dropped 4 bases, with 16 bases sitting between them. There are 15 residues in the CDR3. Germline CDR1 reads SNHLY; CDR2 reads FYNNEI.

This chain links TRBV5-1 with TRBJ1-1, with D perhaps matching TRBD1 (6 bases). The germline CDR1 and CDR2 sequences are SGHRS and YFSETQ. There are 14 residues in the CDR3. V was shortened by 6 bases and J by 4 bases, with 16 bases between the two germline ends. In nucleotides, the CDR3 is TGCGCCAGCACCCTGGTGGCAGGGGCCACTGAAGCTTTCTTT. Its protein product is CASTLVAGATEAFF. The whole variable domain, filled in from reference TRBV5-1 and TRBJ1-1, reads KAGVTQTPRYLIKTRGQQVTLSCSPISGHRSVSWYQQTPGQGLQFLFEYFSETQRNKGNFPGRFSGRQFSNSRSEMNVSTLELGDSALYLCASTLVAGATEAFFGQGTRLTVV.

This chain joins TRBV6-1 and TRBJ1-6; 10 bases line up with TRBD1. Germline CDR1 MNHNS, CDR2 SASEGT. After removal of 0 bases from V and 11 bases from J, the junction contained 10 bases not matched to a gene. CDR3 length: 17 residues. For the CDR3, the DNA is TGTGCCAGCAGTGAAGCGAAAGGGACAGGGGTTTTTGCACCCCTCCACTTT. It codes for CASSEAKGTGVFAPLHF.

V gene TRBV5-1 combines with J gene TRBJ2-7; a possible D gene is TRBD1 (5 bases). V was clipped by 1 base and J by 4 bases, with 24 bases between them. Germline V gives CDR1 SGHRS, CDR2 YFSETQ. The CDR3 has 18 amino acids. CDR3 DNA sequence: TGCGCCAGCAGCTTGCTTCTTCTCCGACAGACCCAACCGTACGAGCAGTACTTC. The encoded protein is CASSLLLLRQTQPYEQYF.

V usage is TRBV5-8 and J usage is TRBJ1-5; 7 positions agree with TRBD1. With V trimmed by 4 bases and J by 14 bases, 12 bases remained unmatched. This CDR3 comprises 13 residues. The germline gives CDR1 SGHTS, CDR2 YDEGEE. The CDR3 nucleotides read TGTGCCAGCAGCCACGGAAGGGGGCGTAACAAGCATTTT. Translating it yields CASSHGRGRNKHF.

This clone was seen a single time. The chain joins TRBV6-1 to TRBJ2-7; 12 bases are shared with TRBD2. CDR3 length: 16 amino acids. With V trimmed by 3 bases and J by 5 bases, 8 bases remained unmatched. Germline values: CDR1 MNHNS, CDR2 SASEGT. In DNA, the CDR3 is TGTGCCAGCAGTGAGTATTGGACTAGCGGGAACGACGAGCAGTACTTC. The encoded protein is CASSEYWTSGNDEQYF.

The chain is built from TRBV7-3 and TRBJ2-3; 7 nucleotides line up with TRBD1. V lost 4 bases, J lost 0 bases, and 10 bases stayed unmatched. This CDR3 region has 17 residues. CDR1 and CDR2 (germline): SGHTA, FQGTGA. CDR3 in amino acids: CASSSPGGQPSTDTQYF. The CDR3 nucleotides are TGTGCCAGCAGCTCACCTGGGGGACAGCCTAGCACAGATACGCAGTATTTT. Using reference TRBV7-3 and TRBJ2-3 for the parts outside the CDR3, the full variable domain is GAGVSQTPSNKVTEKGKYVELRCDPISGHTALYWYRQSLGQGPEFLIYFQGTGAADDSGLPNDRFFAVRPEGSVSTLKIQRTERGDSAVYLCASSSPGGQPSTDTQYFGPGTRLTVL.

V is TRBV7-9 and J is TRBJ2-6; D gene unclear. Trimming took 1 base from V and 0 from J, leaving 10 bases between them. CDR1 and CDR2 from the germline V gene are SEHNR and FQNEAQ (reference sequence). This CDR3 contains 17 residues. CDR3 nucleotide sequence: TGTGCCAGCAGCTTAGTCCCCAGAGGCTCTGGGGCCAACGTCCTGACTTTC. Protein product: CASSLVPRGSGANVLTF.

The V gene is TRBV28, the J gene TRBJ1-1; 7 nucleotides align to TRBD1. The CDR3 is 16 residues long. With 0 bases clipped from V and 4 bases from J, the junction kept 8 bases outside the gene matches. Germline loops: CDR1 MDHEN, CDR2 SYDVKM. CDR3 DNA: TGTGCCAGCAGTTTATGGCAACCACAGGGGAGCACTGAAGCTTTCTTT. Protein: CASSLWQPQGSTEAFF.

CDR3 DNA: TGTGCCAGCTCACCACCTCTCAATAGCGGAGGGTGGGATACGCAGTATTTT. This sequence encodes CASSPPLNSGGWDTQYF. The chain combines TRBV18 with TRBJ2-3, with a tentative D call TRBD2 (6 bases). CDR1 is KGHSH and CDR2 is LQKENI in the germline V gene. Trimming shortened V by 0 bases and J by 6 bases, and 19 bases separated the two germline ends. The CDR3 is made up of 17 amino acids.

The rearrangement uses TRBV30 and TRBJ2-2, with D unclear. Germline loops: CDR1 GTSNPN, CDR2 SVGIG (reference sequence). This CDR3 region has 14 residues. V lost 0 bases and J 4 bases, leaving 9 bases between the germline ends. The CDR3 nucleotides read TGTGCCTGGAGTGTACTCATTGGCACCGGGGAGCTGTTTTTT. Residues: CAWSVLIGTGELFF.

This clone was counted a few times. The V gene is TRBV19, the J gene TRBJ1-2; 7 positions agree with TRBD1. Germline CDR1 and CDR2: LNHDA and SQIVND (reference sequence). This CDR3 region has 15 residues. Losses at the gene ends were 3 bases for V and 4 bases for J; bases not matched to a gene: 8. CDR3 coding DNA: TGTGCCAGTAGTATCGGCCAGGGGGTTATCTATGGCTACACCTTC. Translated: CASSIGQGVIYGYTF.

The V and J genes are TRBV5-4 and TRBJ2-3; D possibly corresponds to TRBD2 (6 bases). Germline CDR1 SGHNT, CDR2 YYREEE (reference sequence). CDR3 length: 16 amino acids. The V and J ends lost 4 bases and 5 bases respectively, with 20 bases between them. DNA of the CDR3: TGTGCCAGCAGCCAATCGACTAACCGGGAGTTAGATACGCAGTATTTT. It encodes CASSQSTNRELDTQYF.

The chain carries TRBV30 and TRBJ2-5; TRBD1 matches at 7 bases. CDR1 and CDR2 from the germline V gene are GTSNPN and SVGIG (reference sequence). The junction had 3 bases not matched to a gene; V was cut back by 4 bases and J by 1 base. This CDR3 spans 13 amino acids. CDR3 bases: TGTGCCTGGAATCGACAGGGCCAAGAGACCCAGTACTTC. Translation: CAWNRQGQETQYF.

This clone came up a few times. DNA of the CDR3: TGTGCCAGCAGCTTAGCCGGGACAGGGGGGGAAAAACTGTTTTTT. This sequence encodes CASSLAGTGGEKLFF. This chain connects TRBV7-2 to TRBJ1-4, with 11 bases matching TRBD1. V lost 0 bases to trimming and J lost 8 bases; unmatched junction nucleotides: 2. This CDR3 has 15 residues. The germline gives CDR1 SGHTA, CDR2 FQGNSA. Drawing the rest from reference TRBV7-2 and TRBJ1-4, the complete variable domain is GAGVSQSPSNKVTEKGKDVELRCDPISGHTALYWYRQSLGQGLEFLIYFQGNSAPDKSGLPSDRFSAERTGGSVSTLTIQRTQQEDSAVYLCASSLAGTGGEKLFFGSGTQLSVL.

The CDR3 DNA sequence: TGCGCCAGCAGCTTAAGACAGGGGGCTGACTATGGCTACACCTTC. Amino acid sequence: CASSLRQGADYGYTF. The J gene is TRBJ1-2, the V gene TRBV5-1, with TRBD1 matching 10 bases. Germline CDR1 SGHRS, CDR2 YFSETQ. The ends lost 2 bases at V and 3 bases at J; junction bases unmatched: 4. This CDR3 is 15 amino acids long.

The chain joins TRBV28 to TRBJ1-2; 7 positions agree with TRBD1. The CDR3 is 18 residues long. Germline CDR1 is MDHEN and CDR2 is SYDVKM. J gave up 2 bases and V 1 base, and 13 bases lay outside the gene matches. CDR3 amino acids: CASSLFPPKQGRNYGYTF. The DNA of the CDR3 is TGTGCCAGCAGTTTATTCCCCCCAAAACAGGGGAGAAACTATGGCTACACCTTC.

The chain has TRBV7-9 and TRBJ2-7; 8 nucleotides agree with TRBD1. Germline V gives CDR1 SEHNR, CDR2 FQNEAQ (reference sequence). Trimming at V came to 5 bases and at J to 0 bases, leaving 12 bases not matched to a gene. The CDR3 is 17 amino acids. The CDR3 coding sequence is TGTGCCAGCAGCGCCCATTTCGGGCAGGGGGCCTCCTACGAGCAGTACTTC. Protein sequence: CASSAHFGQGASYEQYF.

This chain joins TRBV19 and TRBJ1-5; D remains ambiguous. In germline, CDR1 is LNHDA, CDR2 SQIVND (reference sequence). The CDR3 runs to 15 residues. The V end lost 3 bases, the J end lost 3 bases, and 12 bases lay between the germline ends. The CDR3: CASSIYPQSNQPQHF. CDR3 sequence (DNA): TGTGCCAGTAGTATTTATCCCCAGTCCAATCAGCCCCAGCATTTT.

The CDR3 is CASSRDSWGYTF. The CDR3 DNA reads TGTGCCAGCAGCCGAGACAGTTGGGGCTACACCTTC. The rearrangement links TRBV6-6 to TRBJ1-2, with a possible D match to TRBD1 (5 bases). V lost 6 bases and J 8 bases, leaving 13 bases between the germline ends. CDR1 is MNHNY, CDR2 SVGAGI, per germline (reference sequence). This CDR3 is 12 amino acids long.

V usage is TRBV14 and J usage is TRBJ2-7; tentative D call: TRBD2 (6 bases). CDR1 is SGHDN and CDR2 is FVKESK in the germline V gene. Trimming left V 1 base short and J 0 bases short, with 10 bases between. The CDR3 covers 15 residues. CDR3: CASSQGTKTSYEQYF. The CDR3 DNA reads as TGTGCCAGCAGCCAAGGGACTAAAACCTCCTACGAGCAGTACTTC. Complete variable domain (other parts from reference TRBV14 and TRBJ2-7): EAGVTQFPSHSVIEKGQTVTLRCDPISGHDNLYWYRRVMGKEIKFLLHFVKESKQDESGMPNNRFLAERTGGTYSTLKVQPAELEDSGVYFCASSQGTKTSYEQYFGPGTRLTVT.